This T cell receptor (beta chain) was documented in a study of blood T cells in healthy people across ages. Primed by a sample-barcoded 5' primer and a J-beta primer mix, a second PCR proceeded for about 6 to 12 cycles. TCRdb used MiXCR to reprocess the 5' RACE reads, holding one entry per CDR3 protein. The table has about 1.6 million distinct CDR3 sequences, almost 35% seen once. Germline V CDR1 and CDR2: SGHRS, YFSETQ. V dropped 3 bases and J dropped 1 base, with 16 bases sitting between them. CDR3 size: 16 residues. The sample taken for sequencing was blood. The sequence came from a woman aged 30 to 39 in good health. The chain combines TRBV5-1 with TRBJ1-1; D gene uncertain. The CDR3 coding sequence is TGCGCCAGCAGCTCCCTTAAGGCAGACACGAACACTGAAGCTTTCTTT. Its translation is CASSSLKADTNTEAFF.